This T cell receptor beta chain was sequenced during a study of T cells in Graves' hyperthyroidism and ophthalmopathy. The CDR3 extends over 16 amino acids. V gave up 1 base and J gave up 7 bases; unmatched junction bases: 11. CDR1 and CDR2 from the germline V gene are MDHEN and SYDVKM. With regard to this clonotype: The antigen is not known.

General study results and limits: Classification by a 13 V-J model distinguished ophthalmopathy from stable hyperthyroidism.

What was amplified from RNA transcripts were TCR beta CDR3 regions. The HTBI set primed first-round TCR CDR3 RT-PCR. TCRdb used MiXCR to reprocess the multiplex PCR reads, holding one entry per CDR3 protein. The repertoire has hundreds of thousands of distinct CDR3 sequences, around 20% of them found once; the top ten carry about 50%. The sequence came from a man aged 40-49 years with Graves' ophthalmopathy. The specimen sequenced was blood. This sequence joins TRBV28 and TRBJ2-7; TRBD1 matches at 9 bases. CDR3 protein: CASSLSFRDRVEEQYF. For the CDR3, the DNA is TGTGCCAGCAGTTTATCATTCAGGGACAGGGTAGAGGAGCAGTACTTC.